This T cell receptor (beta chain) was obtained from a study of T cell responses to AZD1222 COVID-19 vaccine. Notes on the study in general: Clonal diversity may have been underestimated, and the donors were mostly white British, with more females than males. Breadth and depth of Spike-specific TCRs rose after two AZD1222 doses.

Assay: immunoSEQ multiplex PCR; the TCRdb copy retains only in-frame clones and omits some. The sample records 130,000 to 150,000 clones, 75% to 90% being singletons. Remarks on this clone: Its antigen is as yet unknown.

CDR1 is GTSNPN and CDR2 is SVGIG in the germline V gene (reference sequence). V was clipped by 2 bases and J by 6 bases; unmatched bases: 7. The CDR3 extends over 13 amino acids. V gene TRBV30 combines with J gene TRBJ2-7; 7 nucleotides agree with TRBD1. Specimen: peripheral blood, collected on day 0 of AZD1222 vaccination. This sequence was found in an adult in good health. The CDR3 DNA reads as TGTGCCTGGAGTTTGGACAGGTCGGGCGAGCAGTACTTC. Translation gives CAWSLDRSGEQYF. The complete variable domain, with remaining parts taken from reference TRBV30 and TRBJ2-7, reads SQTIHQWPATLVQPVGSPLSLECTVEGTSNPNLYWYRQAAGRGLQLLFYSVGIGQISSEVPQNLSASRPQDRQFILSSKKLLLSDSGFYLCAWSLDRSGEQYFGPGTRLTVT.